This T cell receptor (beta chain) is from a study of blood T cell repertoires in COVID-19. Study-wide context: Material from acute and convalescent COVID-19 was sourced from the United States, Italy and Spain. From T cells, B-cell-depleted T cells, or PBMCs came the material, which was cDNA or gDNA.

Original processing methods: Using reference gene primer amplification, nucleated cell counts were estimated. Sequenced by immunoSEQ multiplex PCR; TCRdb stores in-frame clones only, minus some. The V and J calls and clone size come from that table; D and trimming were worked out from the DNA. Of around 300,000 clones listed, roughly 90% were seen once; the top ten hold less than 3%. Grouping used clinical history reported by participants in a survey and questionnaire. Sequenced input: PBMCs or T cells enriched from blood (not recorded which). This clonotype was sampled from a woman aged 45-65 years who had recovered from COVID-19.

The chain's CDR3 is CASSEAGVVNIQYF. In DNA, the CDR3 is TGCGCCAGCAGTGAGGCGGGAGTGGTGAACATTCAGTACTTC. The V call is TRBV10-1, the J call TRBJ2-4; TRBD2 agrees at 7 bases. The junction had 5 bases not matched to a gene; V was cut back by 2 bases and J by 7 bases. The germline V gene encodes CDR1 WNHNN and CDR2 SYGVQD (reference sequence). The CDR3 has 14 amino acids.